The source of this T cell receptor beta chain is a study of CD8 T cells in Susac syndrome. This CDR3 region has 13 residues. V was trimmed by 2 bases and J by 5 bases, leaving 10 bases between them. Germline CDR1 GTSNPN, CDR2 SVGIG (reference sequence). Random hexamers were used to reverse transcribe roughly 0.45 to 1 ug of RNA. TCRdb reprocessed the immunoSEQ multiplex PCR reads with MiXCR, giving one entry per CDR3 protein. The sample consists of 200,000 to 250,000 distinct CDR3 sequences, nearly 97% of them appearing once. V usage is TRBV30 and J usage is TRBJ1-5; no reliable D call. The clonotype originates from a human donor with multiple sclerosis. Specimen: CD4+ T cells from PBMCs. The DNA of the CDR3 is TGTGCCTGGAGTAATGGGTGGGATCAGCCCCAGCATTTT. This encodes CAWSNGWDQPQHF.